This T cell receptor (beta chain) was captured by sequencing in a study of metastatic and nonmetastatic thyroid tumors. MiXCR reprocessed the PCR reads for TCRdb. The table has over 55,000 clones, roughly 30% seen once. Losses at the gene ends were 7 bases for V and 4 bases for J; bases not matched to a gene: 3. This CDR3 contains 12 residues. All patients reached thyroid surgery having received no treatment beforehand. The chain links TRBV12-3 or TRBV12-4 to TRBJ1-2, with 7 bases fitting TRBD1. This clonotype was sampled from a female donor with papillary thyroid cancer or a benign thyroid nodule (not recorded which). Some clones in this sample may be carry-over from other donors' samples. The sample was blood. The CDR3 protein is CASTRDSYGYTF. The CDR3 DNA is TGTGCCAGCACCCGGGACAGCTATGGCTACACCTTC.